This T cell receptor (beta chain) was profiled in a study of shared clonotypes between healthy human individuals. Regarding the study as a whole: Shared clonotypes: about 5.3% naive CD4, approximately 3.4% naive CD8, roughly 2.2% memory CD4, 0.4% to 0.5% memory CD8.

Note on this clone: Its cognate antigen is unknown.

Trimming cost V 4 bases and J 0 bases, with 13 bases left between them. CDR1 and CDR2 (germline): SGDLS, YYNGEE. The length of the CDR3 is 15 residues. Clones were sequenced by immunoSEQ multiplex PCR, and TCRdb holds only the in-frame ones, with some missing. The sample yields over 2 million clones, around 92% seen once. The clonotype originates from a man aged 18 to 29 in good health. Some clones in this sample may be carry-over from other donors' samples. The chain joins TRBV9 to TRBJ1-1, with D unclear. Sequencing input: naive CD4+ T cells from PBMCs. Subset in this sample: CD45RA+ positively selected. CDR3 protein: CASSPIPNMNTEAFF. CDR3 nucleotide sequence: TGTGCCAGCAGCCCAATCCCAAACATGAACACTGAAGCTTTCTTT.